This T cell receptor beta chain originates from a study of blood T cell repertoires in COVID-19. Study background: From the United States, Italy and Spain came samples of acute and convalescent COVID-19.

The CDR3 spans 17 residues. The germline gives CDR1 SGHVS, CDR2 FQNEAQ. V gave up 3 bases and J gave up 5 bases, with 20 bases separating them. This clone occurred a few times. Per the study methods: Reference gene primer amplification gave estimated nucleated cell counts. Here immunoSEQ multiplex PCR was the method, and the copy in TCRdb shows in-frame clones only, minus some. V and J calls and clone size are as listed in that table; D and trimming were resolved from the DNA. Of 200,000 to 250,000 clones listed, roughly four fifths are singletons. The sequenced sample was peripheral blood. The source is a woman of 80 years or more with acute or convalescent COVID-19. The chain has TRBV7-8 and TRBJ1-5; maybe TRBD1 (6 bases). The CDR3 loop is CASSFRGQGSGDQPQHF. CDR3 nucleotides: TGTGCCAGCAGCTTCAGAGGGCAGGGATCAGGGGATCAGCCCCAGCATTTT. The full variable domain, rest sourced from reference TRBV7-8 and TRBJ1-5, is GAGVSQSPRYKVAKRGQDVALRCDPISGHVSLFWYQQALGQGPEFLTYFQNEAQLDKSGLPSDRFFAERPEGSVSTLKIQRTQQEDSAVYLCASSFRGQGSGDQPQHFGDGTRLSIL.